One sample yielded the 21 T cell receptor beta chains listed below, sequenced in a study of T cell responses to AZD1222 COVID-19 vaccine. Libraries were prepared by immunoSEQ multiplex PCR; TCRdb keeps only in-frame clonotypes and omits some of them. The sample has 100,000 to 150,000 clones, more than 70% seen once. Specimen: peripheral blood, collected on day 0 of AZD1222 vaccination. The receptor set was obtained from an adult in good health.

This clone was counted a few times. V usage is TRBV30 and J usage is TRBJ2-1; D tentatively reads TRBD1 or TRBD2 (5 bases each). The CDR3 is 9 amino acids. Germline lookup yields CDR1 GTSNPN and CDR2 SVGIG (reference sequence). Trimming cost V 7 bases and J 9 bases, with 7 bases left between them. The chain's CDR3 is CALGPEQFF. DNA of the CDR3: TGTGCCTTGGGACCTGAGCAGTTCTTC.

The V gene is TRBV9, the J gene TRBJ1-2; D perhaps matches TRBD1 (5 bases). The ends were cut back, 0 bases at V and 6 bases at J, with 15 bases in the middle. CDR1 and CDR2 from the germline V gene are SGDLS and YYNGEE. The CDR3 is 15 amino acids. CDR3 loop: CASSVGGARTDGYTF. CDR3 in DNA: TGTGCCAGCAGCGTAGGCGGGGCTCGGACGGATGGCTACACCTTC.

This rearrangement joins TRBV4-2 to TRBJ1-3; the match to TRBD1 covers 9 bases. This CDR3 is built from 15 residues. The germline V gene encodes CDR1 LGHNA and CDR2 YNFKEQ. V lost 4 bases to trimming and J lost 4 bases; unmatched junction nucleotides: 5. CDR3 loop: CASSPGTGRGNTIYF. The CDR3 nucleotides are TGTGCCAGCAGCCCCGGGACAGGGAGAGGAAACACCATATATTTT.

As concerns this clone: One end of the junction fails to match germline, which may point to a read error. The genes are TRBV7-3 and TRBJ1-3; 7 bases are shared with TRBD1. This CDR3 comprises 13 residues. CDR1 is SGHTA and CDR2 is FQGTGA in the germline V gene. The CDR3 nucleotides read TGTGCCAGCAGCTTACGACAGGGAAGCACCATATATTTT. Protein: CASSLRQGSTIYF.

In DNA form, the CDR3 reads TGTGCCAGCGCGCTAGCGGGGGCCCGAGAGACCCAGTACTTC. Translation: CASALAGARETQYF. The chain employs TRBV3-1 (or the pseudogene TRBV3-2) and TRBJ2-5; 10 bases are a match to TRBD2. CDR1 LGHDT and CDR2 YNNKEL come from the germline V gene (reference sequence). There are 14 residues in the CDR3. J lost 4 bases, V lost 8 bases, and 7 bases had no gene match.

The J gene is TRBJ2-1, the V gene TRBV9; the D call may be TRBD1 or TRBD2 (5 bases each). The length of the CDR3 is 17 residues. The germline CDR1 and CDR2 sequences are SGDLS and YYNGEE. V lost 3 bases and J 0 bases, leaving 16 bases between the germline ends. CDR3 nucleotide sequence: TGTGCCAGCAGCGGAGACCTGGGACCGAGCTCCTACAATGAGCAGTTCTTC. It translates to CASSGDLGPSSYNEQFF.

The chain recombines TRBV7-2 with TRBJ1-6; D not resolved. CDR3 length: 13 amino acids. V lost 5 bases, J lost 13 bases, and 15 bases lay in between. Germline V CDR1 and CDR2: SGHTA, FQGNSA. CDR3 nucleotide sequence: TGTGCCAGCAGCCCCCGGGAGTATCGGCCCCTCCACTTT. Translating it yields CASSPREYRPLHF. The full variable domain, rest sourced from reference TRBV7-2 and TRBJ1-6, is GAGVSQSPSNKVTEKGKDVELRCDPISGHTALYWYRQSLGQGLEFLIYFQGNSAPDKSGLPSDRFSAERTGGSVSTLTIQRTQQEDSAVYLCASSPREYRPLHFGNGTRLTVT.

This chain joins TRBV5-4 and TRBJ2-1; TRBD2 matches 14 bases. The CDR3 sequence is 13 residues long. The V gene's germline CDR1 is SGHNT and CDR2 YYREEE (reference sequence). V shed 3 bases and J 14 bases; nucleotides not matched to a gene: 4. The CDR3 here is CASSSGLAGVKFF. The DNA of the CDR3 is TGTGCCAGCAGCTCGGGACTAGCGGGAGTTAAGTTCTTC. The full variable domain, completed using reference TRBV5-4 and TRBJ2-1, is ETGVTQSPTHLIKTRGQQVTLRCSSQSGHNTVSWYQQALGQGPQFIFQYYREEENGRGNFPPRFSGLQFPNYSSELNVNALELDDSALYLCASSSGLAGVKFFGPGTRLTVL.

The V and J genes are TRBV6-5 and TRBJ1-5, with a tentative D call TRBD1 (5 bases). V was cut by 11 bases and J by 6 bases, with 17 bases left in between. This CDR3 spans 13 amino acids. CDR1 and CDR2 from the germline V gene are MNHEY and SVGAGI. The CDR3 DNA reads as TGTGCCTGCTATGGGGGATTAAGTCAGCCCCAGCATTTT. It encodes CACYGGLSQPQHF.

The genes are TRBV5-4 and TRBJ2-1; 7 bases are shared with TRBD2. The germline V gene has CDR1 SGHNT and CDR2 YYREEE (reference sequence). The junction had 11 bases not matched to a gene; V was cut back by 4 bases and J by 4 bases. This CDR3 region has 16 residues. The CDR3 bases are TGTGCCAGCAGCAGACCCGGGACTACATCATACAATGAGCAGTTCTTC. Its translation: CASSRPGTTSYNEQFF.

The chain uses TRBV3-1 (or the pseudogene TRBV3-2) and TRBJ2-7; no clear D. Germline V gene lookup returns CDR1 LGHDT and CDR2 YNNKEL (reference sequence). The germline V and J ends were trimmed by 1 base and 0 bases, with 7 bases remaining between them. This CDR3 has 14 residues. Here the CDR3 reads CASSQVSPSYEQYF. The CDR3 DNA is TGTGCCAGCAGCCAAGTTAGCCCCTCCTACGAGCAGTACTTC.

This clone has just one count. The CDR3, as DNA: TGTGCCAGCAGTGGTAAGGTCGAGCAGTACTTC. Protein sequence: CASSGKVEQYF. The chain has TRBV2 and TRBJ2-7; D call uncertain. The CDR3 is made up of 11 amino acids. CDR1 SNHLY and CDR2 FYNNEI come from the germline V gene. V lost 4 bases, J lost 6 bases, and 7 bases lay in between.

V usage is TRBV9 and J usage is TRBJ2-7; maybe TRBD1 (5 bases). V was shortened by 0 bases and J by 2 bases, with 12 bases between the two germline ends. The germline gives CDR1 SGDLS, CDR2 YYNGEE. The CDR3 runs to 15 residues. The CDR3 loop reads CASSVGGRNTYEQYF. The CDR3 bases are TGTGCCAGCAGCGTAGGGGGCCGAAATACCTACGAGCAGTACTTC.

The chain carries TRBV19 and TRBJ1-5; D is unclear. Trimming pared 6 bases from V and 6 bases from J, leaving 9 bases between. The CDR3 runs 12 residues. Germline V CDR1 and CDR2: LNHDA, SQIVND (reference sequence). In nucleotides, the CDR3 is TGTGCCAGTAGGATTGGAGGTCAGCCCCAGCATTTT. This gives the protein CASRIGGQPQHF.

The chain links TRBV19 to TRBJ1-2; D is possibly TRBD1 (6 bases). Trimming shortened V by 9 bases and J by 7 bases, and 18 bases separated the two germline ends. The CDR3 has 13 amino acids. The germline V gene encodes CDR1 LNHDA and CDR2 SQIVND (reference sequence). Written as DNA, the CDR3 is TGTGCCAGATTCGACAGCCGGGGGCCTGGCTACACCTTC. This codes for CARFDSRGPGYTF.

The rearrangement links TRBV4-3 to TRBJ2-5; TRBD2 matches 8 bases. The CDR3 runs 16 residues. V shed 0 bases and J 4 bases; nucleotides not matched to a gene: 7. Germline lookup yields CDR1 LGHNA and CDR2 YSLEER. The CDR3 sequence: CASSQDRVAGRETQYF. The CDR3 coding sequence is TGCGCCAGCAGCCAAGATCGAGTAGCGGGAAGAGAGACCCAGTACTTC.

The gene calls are TRBV9 and TRBJ2-3; D could derive from TRBD1 or TRBD2 (5 bases each). The germline V and J ends were trimmed by 3 bases and 2 bases, with 13 bases remaining between them. The germline gives CDR1 SGDLS, CDR2 YYNGEE. CDR3 length: 15 residues. The DNA for the CDR3 is TGTGCCAGCAGCGGCGCCGGGACCCACACAGATACGCAGTATTTT. Protein sequence: CASSGAGTHTDTQYF.

The rearrangement joins TRBV18 to TRBJ1-4; D is uncertain. V lost 4 bases and J 2 bases, leaving 14 bases between the germline ends. CDR3 length: 16 residues. Germline-derived CDR1 and CDR2 are KGHSH and LQKENI. The CDR3 nucleotides read TGTGCCAGCTCACTACGGTCTCCCGGGACTAATGAAAAACTGTTTTTT. This sequence encodes CASSLRSPGTNEKLFF.

This clone was picked up a small number of times. DNA for the CDR3: TGTGCCATTAACCGGGACAGGGGCACAGATACGCAGTATTTT. Protein sequence: CAINRDRGTDTQYF. The chain employs TRBV10-3 and TRBJ2-3; TRBD1 matches 9 bases. The germline CDR1 and CDR2 sequences are ENHRY and SYGVKD. V lost 9 bases and J lost 1; bases outside the gene matches: 5. The CDR3 sequence is 14 residues long.

V and J are TRBV28 and TRBJ2-2; 8 nucleotides line up with TRBD1. Germline V gives CDR1 MDHEN, CDR2 SYDVKM. The CDR3 is made up of 16 amino acids. V shed 10 bases and J 2 bases; nucleotides not matched to a gene: 12. CDR3 protein: CAIAPRGQGNTGELFF. CDR3 DNA sequence: TGTGCCATCGCCCCCAGAGGACAGGGAAACACCGGGGAGCTGTTTTTT.

The rearrangement joins TRBV19 to TRBJ1-1; 11 bases align to TRBD1. The V segment lost 7 bases and the J segment 6 bases; nucleotides outside the gene matches: 4. The CDR3 has 13 residues. The V gene's germline CDR1 is LNHDA and CDR2 SQIVND (reference sequence). CDR3 region: CASMDRGRAEAFF. The CDR3 DNA reads TGTGCCAGTATGGACAGGGGGCGGGCTGAAGCTTTCTTT.